This TCR beta chain was obtained from a study of CD8 T cells in ankylosing spondylitis. Study observations and caveats: The study looked at matched synovial fluid samples from ankylosing spondylitis patients. Disease-linked clones were reported to be significantly enriched there. A CD8+ phenotype characterized the disease-linked clones, which were relatively rare in peripheral blood. Seemingly distinctive of ankylosing spondylitis blood was a TCR beta motif formed by eight highly homologous variants.

As for this clonotype: Its antigen is not identified.

V was cut by 3 bases and J by 9 bases, with 15 bases left in between. CDR3 length equals 13 residues. For TCR beta, libraries came from quantitative 5'-RACE with molecular barcodes. TCRdb itself ran the 5' RACE reads through MiXCR, one entry per CDR3 protein. The sample shows a few hundred thousand distinct CDR3 sequences, approximately 11% of them seen only once. Material for sequencing was blood, either unsorted or a sorted T cell fraction (not recorded which). This rearrangement joins TRBV12-3 or TRBV12-4 to TRBJ2-7; TRBD2 is a possible D gene (7 bases). This receptor was obtained from a male donor with ankylosing spondylitis. CDR3 amino acids: CASSFNREGGQYF. Written as DNA, the CDR3 is TGTGCCAGCAGTTTCAACAGGGAGGGGGGGCAGTACTTC.